What follows describes a single TCR beta chain. Its antigen is not identified. Assay: immunoSEQ multiplex PCR; the TCRdb copy retains only in-frame clones and omits some. The repertoire holds about 51,000 clones, 78% seen once, with 3% to 4% in the top ten. The data were obtained in a study of early stage breast cancer tumors. Whole-study context: Of some 17 invasive breast tumors, around 13 were hormone receptor-positive, HER2-negative.

Study outcomes and limitations: Enriched TCRB sequences shared across patients were mostly commonly generated sequences. Blood repertoires resembled normal breast more than tumor. Tumors had roughly 2.3-fold higher T cell density and higher clonality than adjacent normal breast tissue.

This CDR3 comprises 13 residues. Per germline, CDR1 MNHEY and CDR2 SMNVEV (reference sequence). Trimming took off 3 bases at V and 5 bases at J, with 10 bases between the two ends. This TCR came from a person aged 40 to 49 with breast cancer. Sequencing was carried out using blood. The rearrangement joins TRBV27 to TRBJ1-2, with D perhaps TRBD1 (5 bases). CDR3 loop: CASSFFAGYGYTF. The CDR3 region has the DNA TGTGCCAGCAGTTTTTTCGCAGGGTATGGCTACACCTTC.